This is a list of T cell receptor beta chains from one sample in a study of OX40 agonist ivuxolimab in advanced cancers. Sequenced by immunoSEQ multiplex PCR; TCRdb stores in-frame clones only, minus some. The sample lists under 85,000 clones; roughly 86% were seen once. Sequences were derived from CD4+ or CD8+ T cells sorted from blood, sampled in a trial of the OX40 agonist ivuxolimab. These receptors all stem from an adult with an advanced solid tumor such as melanoma, head and neck, liver or kidney cancer. Each CDR3 is given with its conserved first and last residue. The order of the fields is V gene, D gene, CDR3 length, J gene, clone size, CDR3 protein, CDR3 DNA. D genes are given only for firm matches. For some rows the clone size is stated as once, few or many, or as a class when expanded; others skip it.

TRBV4-2	TRBD2	17	TRBJ2-1	.	CASSQEWGAGGLNEQFF	TGTGCCAGCAGCCAAGAGTGGGGAGCGGGGGGACTCAATGAGCAGTTCTTC
TRBV7-2	TRBD2	16	TRBJ2-3	.	CASSLRPSGGNDTQYF	TGTGCCAGCAGCTTAAGGCCTAGCGGGGGGAATGATACGCAGTATTTT
TRBV9	.	13	TRBJ1-1	.	CASSSRLNTEAFF	TGTGCCAGCAGCTCCCGGTTGAACACTGAAGCTTTCTTT
TRBV11-2	TRBD1	14	TRBJ1-4	once	CASSRLTGNEKLFF	TGTGCCAGCAGCCGCTTGACAGGGAATGAAAAACTGTTTTTT
TRBV9	.	13	TRBJ1-1	.	CASSVAGNTEAFF	TGTGCCAGCAGCGTAGCAGGGAACACTGAAGCTTTCTTT
TRBV7-9	.	14	TRBJ2-2	.	CASRYGQNTGELFF	TGTGCCAGCAGGTACGGACAGAACACCGGGGAGCTGTTTTTT
TRBV7-2	.	15	TRBJ2-6	.	CASSPLNPGANVLTF	TGTGCCAGCAGCCCCTTAAATCCCGGGGCCAACGTCCTGACTTTC
TRBV5-4	.	13	TRBJ1-1	.	CASRRGPSTEAFF	TGTGCCAGCAGACGCGGACCGTCTACTGAAGCTTTCTTT
TRBV6-6	.	13	TRBJ1-1	.	CASKSATNTEAFF	TGTGCCAGCAAAAGTGCGACGAACACTGAAGCTTTCTTT
TRBV28	.	15	TRBJ1-1	.	CASSLRVRVNTEAFF	TGTGCCAGCAGTTTGAGGGTCAGGGTGAACACTGAAGCTTTCTTT
TRBV19	.	14	TRBJ2-3	.	CASRGEGARDTQYF	TGTGCCAGTAGAGGGGAGGGGGCCCGAGATACGCAGTATTTT
TRBV6-5	.	13	TRBJ1-2	.	CASSYGPNYGYTF	TGTGCCAGCAGTTACGGCCCCAACTATGGCTACACCTTC
TRBV5-1	.	16	TRBJ2-1	few	CASSFDRLESGDEQFF	TGCGCCAGCAGCTTTGACAGGCTGGAATCCGGGGATGAGCAGTTCTTC
TRBV7-3	TRBD1	14	TRBJ1-1	.	CASSSGTGGTEAFF	TGTGCCAGCAGCTCCGGGACAGGGGGCACTGAAGCTTTCTTT
TRBV6-5	.	15	TRBJ2-4	.	CASSYGPPTKNIQYF	TGTGCCAGCAGTTATGGCCCCCCTACCAAAAACATTCAGTACTTC
TRBV19	.	11	TRBJ2-1	.	CASSIYNEQFF	TGTGCCAGTAGTATTTACAATGAGCAGTTCTTC
TRBV28	.	12	TRBJ2-3	.	CATFTPTDTQYF	TGTGCCACCTTTACCCCCACAGATACGCAGTATTTT
TRBV12-5	.	14	TRBJ2-2	.	CASGLDGAGGELFF	TGTGCTAGTGGTCTAGACGGGGCCGGAGGGGAGCTGTTTTTT
TRBV2	.	16	TRBJ2-6	.	CASSEALGSGANVLTF	TGTGCCAGCAGTGAAGCGCTAGGGTCTGGGGCCAACGTCCTGACTTTC
TRBV9	TRBD2	17	TRBJ2-5	.	CASSGGLAGGYQETQYF	TGTGCCAGCAGCGGAGGGCTAGCGGGGGGGTACCAAGAGACCCAGTACTTC
TRBV7-2	.	13	TRBJ2-2	.	CASSSDSPGELFF	TGTGCCAGCAGCTCGGACAGTCCCGGGGAGCTGTTTTTT
TRBV6-5	.	15	TRBJ1-4	.	CASSSIQGNREKLFF	TGTGCCAGCAGTTCCATACAGGGAAATCGTGAAAAACTGTTTTTT
TRBV5-1	.	15	TRBJ2-3	.	CASSQNRASTNTQYF	TGCGCCAGCAGCCAAAACAGGGCCTCCACAAATACGCAGTATTTT
TRBV5-6	TRBD1	14	TRBJ1-1	.	CASKWTGGTTEAFF	TGTGCCAGCAAGTGGACAGGGGGCACCACTGAAGCTTTCTTT
TRBV6-5	.	12	TRBJ2-7	.	CASSSRSYEQYF	TGTGCCAGCAGTTCACGATCCTACGAGCAGTACTTC
TRBV5-1	.	15	TRBJ1-6	.	CASSLFGSENSPLHF	TGCGCCAGCAGCTTGTTCGGGAGCGAAAATTCACCCCTCCACTTT
TRBV9	.	15	TRBJ1-6	.	CASNPDGARNSPLHF	TGTGCCAGCAACCCTGACGGGGCCCGTAATTCACCCCTCCACTTT
TRBV20-1	.	11	TRBJ1-2	.	CSARGGYGYTF	TGCAGTGCTAGAGGAGGGTACGGCTACACCTTC
TRBV18	.	15	TRBJ1-2	.	CASSPGRELGYGYTF	TGTGCCAGCTCACCAGGGAGGGAACTAGGCTATGGCTACACCTTC
TRBV19	.	14	TRBJ2-3	.	CASSMSFFTDTQYF	TGTGCCAGTAGTATGTCCTTTTTCACAGATACGCAGTATTTT
TRBV11-3	TRBD1	14	TRBJ2-1	.	CASSLTSSTGLQFF	TGTGCCAGCAGCTTAACCTCCTCGACAGGGTTGCAGTTCTTC
TRBV7-3	TRBD1	15	TRBJ2-1	.	CASSSSGQGTHEQFF	TGTGCCAGCAGCTCTTCGGGACAGGGGACCCATGAGCAGTTCTTC
TRBV11-3	.	11	TRBJ2-7	few	CASFRLYEQYF	TGTGCCAGTTTCAGATTGTACGAGCAGTACTTC
TRBV10-3	.	15	TRBJ1-5	few	CATSGEGREYQPQHF	TGTGCCACATCGGGGGAGGGACGCGAGTATCAGCCCCAGCATTTT
TRBV11-2	TRBD1	16	TRBJ1-1	.	CASSWGQGGLGTEAFF	TGTGCCAGCAGCTGGGGACAGGGGGGTCTTGGAACTGAAGCTTTCTTT
TRBV5-4	TRBD1	17	TRBJ1-3	.	CASSLQGARSSGNTIYF	TGTGCCAGCAGCCTACAGGGGGCAAGATCCTCTGGAAACACCATATATTTT
TRBV19	.	13	TRBJ2-2	once	CASSVQGTGELFF	TGTGCCAGTAGTGTTCAGGGTACCGGGGAGCTGTTTTTT
TRBV6-6	TRBD1	11	TRBJ1-2	.	CAVQGNYGYTF	TGTGCCGTACAGGGGAACTATGGCTACACCTTC
TRBV2	.	16	TRBJ1-1	.	CASSEDGGFMNTEAFF	TGTGCCAGCAGTGAAGATGGGGGTTTCATGAACACTGAAGCTTTCTTT
TRBV7-9	.	15	TRBJ2-3	once	CASSLEDPRTDTQYF	TGTGCCAGCAGCTTAGAAGACCCCCGCACAGATACGCAGTATTTT
TRBV6-5	TRBD1	16	TRBJ2-3	.	CASSYSNRGLRNTQYF	TGTGCCAGCAGTTACTCTAACAGGGGCCTAAGGAATACGCAGTATTTT
TRBV18	TRBD2	16	TRBJ2-7	.	CASSPITGTSVYEQYF	TGTGCCAGCTCACCTATTACCGGGACTAGCGTCTACGAGCAGTACTTC
TRBV25-1	.	16	TRBJ1-1	.	CASSDWGAAMNTEAFF	TGTGCCAGCAGTGACTGGGGGGCGGCTATGAACACTGAAGCTTTCTTT